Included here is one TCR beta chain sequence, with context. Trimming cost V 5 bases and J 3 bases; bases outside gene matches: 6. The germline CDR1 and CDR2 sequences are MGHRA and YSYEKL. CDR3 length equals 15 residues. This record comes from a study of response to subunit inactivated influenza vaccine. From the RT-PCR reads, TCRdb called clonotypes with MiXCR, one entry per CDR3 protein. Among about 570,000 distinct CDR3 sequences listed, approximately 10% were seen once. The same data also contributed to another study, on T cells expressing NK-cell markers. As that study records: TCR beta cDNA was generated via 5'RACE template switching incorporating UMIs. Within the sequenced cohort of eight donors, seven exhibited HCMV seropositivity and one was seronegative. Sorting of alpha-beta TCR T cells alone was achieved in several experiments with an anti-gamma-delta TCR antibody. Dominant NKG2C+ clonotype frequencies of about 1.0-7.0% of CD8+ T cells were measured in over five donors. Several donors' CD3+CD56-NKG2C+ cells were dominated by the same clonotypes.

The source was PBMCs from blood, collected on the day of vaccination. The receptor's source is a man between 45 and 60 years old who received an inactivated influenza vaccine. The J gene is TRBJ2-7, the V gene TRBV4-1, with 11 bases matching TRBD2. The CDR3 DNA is TGCGCCAGCAGCTTAGCGGGAGGGTTTGGCTACGAGCAGTACTTC. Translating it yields CASSLAGGFGYEQYF.